The rows below give T cell receptor beta chains drawn from one sample of a study of shared clonotypes between healthy human individuals. Sequencing was performed with immunoSEQ multiplex PCR; in TCRdb, only in-frame clones are kept and a portion is missing. The sample yields about 2.1 million clones, about 94% seen once. Sequenced input: naive CD8+ T cells from PBMCs. These receptors were obtained from a man between 18 and 29 years old in good health. Some clones in this sample may be carry-over from other donors' samples. Each CDR3 is given with its conserved first and last residue. The D gene is left open where the match is weak. Clone size is not always given. Where it is, it says once, few, many or a class for expanded clones.

j_call | d_call | v_call | clone_size | cdr3_aa | cdr3_nt
TRBJ1-6 | NA | TRBV4-1 | NA | CASSQGPTIASPLHF | TGCGCCAGCAGCCAAGGGCCGACCATCGCATCACCCCTCCACTTT
TRBJ2-2 | NA | TRBV7-8 | NA | CASSFRRGVETDSGELFF | TGTGCCAGCAGCTTTCGCCGGGGAGTAGAAACCGACTCCGGGGAGCTGTTTTTT
TRBJ2-3 | NA | TRBV13 | NA | CASSSGTDTQYF | TGTGCCAGCAGCTCCGGCACAGATACGCAGTATTTT
TRBJ2-1 | TRBD2 | TRBV5-1 | NA | CASSPRLAGGPYNEQFF | TGCGCCAGCAGCCCCCGGCTAGCGGGAGGGCCCTACAATGAGCAGTTCTTC
TRBJ2-1 | TRBD1 | TRBV7-2 | once | CASSPWTGGNEQFF | TGTGCCAGCAGCCCATGGACAGGGGGTAATGAGCAGTTCTTC
TRBJ2-7 | TRBD2 | TRBV9 | NA | CASSPTGGSSYEQYF | TGTGCCAGCAGCCCGACGGGGGGTAGCTCCTACGAGCAGTACTTC
TRBJ2-7 | TRBD1 | TRBV7-9 | NA | CASSLVDRGLHYEQYF | TGTGCCAGCAGCTTGGTGGACAGGGGTCTGCATTACGAGCAGTACTTC
TRBJ2-2 | TRBD2 | TRBV4-2 | NA | CASSPHPGLAVNTGELFF | TGTGCCAGCAGCCCCCATCCGGGACTAGCGGTTAACACCGGGGAGCTGTTTTTT
TRBJ2-2 | NA | TRBV27 | NA | CASSPLAIGELFF | TGTGCCAGCAGTCCCCTGGCCATCGGGGAGCTGTTTTTT
TRBJ1-2 | NA | TRBV14 | NA | CASSQGPGATRGYTF | TGTGCCAGCAGCCAGGGCCCAGGTGCCACGAGAGGCTACACCTTC
TRBJ2-3 | NA | TRBV6-1 | NA | CASSNWASTDTQYF | TGTGCCAGCAGTAACTGGGCGTCAACAGATACGCAGTATTTT
TRBJ2-4 | NA | TRBV11-2 | NA | CASSSTIGTPKGDQYF | TGTGCCAGCAGCTCTACGATCGGGACGCCCAAAGGGGATCAGTACTTC
TRBJ2-3 | NA | TRBV27 | NA | CASSPAVGLISTDTQYF | TGTGCCAGCAGTCCAGCAGTCGGGTTGATAAGCACAGATACGCAGTATTTT
TRBJ2-1 | NA | TRBV4-3 | NA | CASSQDLGQMGYNEQFF | TGCGCCAGCAGCCAAGATCTCGGGCAGATGGGGTACAATGAGCAGTTCTTC
TRBJ1-1 | NA | TRBV4-1 | NA | CASSQDRAGELEAFF | TGCGCCAGCAGCCAAGATCGGGCAGGGGAACTCGAAGCTTTCTTT
TRBJ2-7 | TRBD2 | TRBV6-4 | NA | CATSAWTSGSGEQYF | TGTGCCACCTCTGCGTGGACTAGCGGGAGTGGCGAGCAGTACTTC
TRBJ2-3 | TRBD2 | TRBV27 | NA | CASSLGGGRTDTQYF | TGTGCCAGCAGTTTAGGGGGGGGAAGGACAGATACGCAGTATTTT
TRBJ2-2 | NA | TRBV4-1 | NA | CASSHLVSGELFF | TGCGCCAGCAGCCATCTCGTATCCGGGGAGCTGTTTTTT
TRBJ2-1 | TRBD2 | TRBV11-2 | NA | CASSLDPGLAGRTYNEQFF | TGTGCCAGCAGCTTAGATCCCGGACTAGCGGGAAGAACGTACAATGAGCAGTTCTTC
TRBJ1-1 | NA | TRBV27 | once | CASSPDRTGTEAFF | TGTGCCAGCAGTCCTGACAGGACCGGCACTGAAGCTTTCTTT
TRBJ1-5 | NA | TRBV30 | NA | CAWSPSWGGVSNQPQHF | TGTGCCTGGAGTCCCTCTTGGGGGGGGGTTAGCAATCAGCCCCAGCATTTT
TRBJ2-1 | TRBD2 | TRBV4-1 | NA | CASSVWTSGLHNEQFF | TGCGCCAGCAGCGTCTGGACTAGCGGGCTACACAATGAGCAGTTCTTC
TRBJ2-7 | NA | TRBV12-5 | NA | CASAGRGAHSYEQYF | TGTGCTAGTGCGGGCAGGGGGGCGCATTCCTACGAGCAGTACTTC
TRBJ2-1 | NA | TRBV29-1 | NA | CSVGPNEQFF | TGCAGCGTTGGGCCAAATGAGCAGTTCTTC
TRBJ2-7 | NA | TRBV7-9 | NA | CASSPDRDYEQYF | TGTGCCAGCAGCCCCGACAGAGACTACGAGCAGTACTTC
TRBJ1-2 | TRBD1 | TRBV11-2 | NA | CASSLNPGQLAYGYTF | TGTGCCAGCAGCTTAAACCCGGGACAGCTAGCCTATGGCTACACCTTC
TRBJ2-1 | NA | TRBV4-3 | NA | CASSQDLATEFSSYNEQFF | TGCGCCAGCAGCCAAGATCTGGCGACGGAATTTAGCTCCTACAATGAGCAGTTCTTC
TRBJ1-1 | NA | TRBV28 | once | CASGAGYRWDTEAFF | TGTGCCAGCGGAGCAGGGTATCGGTGGGACACTGAAGCTTTCTTT
TRBJ1-1 | NA | TRBV14 | NA | CASSQDAGNTEAFF | TGTGCCAGCAGCCAAGACGCAGGGAACACTGAAGCTTTCTTT
TRBJ2-2 | TRBD1 | TRBV27 | NA | CASSYRGRGTGELFF | TGTGCCAGCAGTTACAGGGGGCGCGGGACCGGGGAGCTGTTTTTT
TRBJ1-1 | NA | TRBV29-1 | few | CSVGGGEAFF | TGCAGCGTCGGGGGCGGTGAAGCTTTCTTT
TRBJ2-7 | TRBD1 | TRBV6-5 | NA | CASSPRQGSSYEQYF | TGTGCCAGCAGTCCTCGACAGGGGTCTTCCTACGAGCAGTACTTC
TRBJ1-4 | NA | TRBV7-9 | NA | CASSSDGAHGHEKLFF | TGTGCCAGCAGCTCGGACGGCGCTCATGGACATGAAAAACTGTTTTTT
TRBJ2-1 | NA | TRBV4-1 | NA | CASSQVVVYEQFF | TGCGCCAGCAGCCAAGTGGTAGTCTATGAGCAGTTCTTC
TRBJ1-5 | NA | TRBV7-9 | NA | CASSPPDQPQHF | TGTGCCAGCAGCCCCCCGGATCAGCCCCAGCATTTT
TRBJ2-7 | NA | TRBV28 | NA | CASSPLSYEQYF | TGTGCCAGCAGTCCCCTGTCCTACGAGCAGTACTTC
TRBJ2-4 | NA | TRBV5-4 | few | CASSLRGIQYF | TGTGCCAGCAGCCTGCGCGGCATTCAGTACTTC
TRBJ1-5 | TRBD1 | TRBV6-1 | NA | CATRTGSGPQHF | TGTGCCACCCGGACAGGTTCAGGGCCCCAGCATTTT
TRBJ2-7 | TRBD2 | TRBV28 | NA | CASSLAGESYEQYF | TGTGCCAGCAGTCTAGCGGGAGAGTCTTACGAGCAGTACTTC
TRBJ2-5 | TRBD2 | TRBV5-1 | NA | CASSLADLGTSGYRDLVDEETQYF | TGCGCCAGCAGCTTGGCGGACTTGGGGACTAGCGGCTATCGAGATCTAGTGGACGAAGAGACCCAGTACTTC
TRBJ1-2 | NA | TRBV7-8 | NA | CASSPGGTSGGYTF | TGTGCCAGCAGCCCTGGAGGGACAAGCGGAGGCTACACCTTC
TRBJ2-7 | NA | TRBV27 | NA | CASSYSGDYEQYF | TGTGCCAGCAGTTACAGTGGGGACTACGAGCAGTACTTC
TRBJ2-3 | NA | TRBV9 | NA | CASSEGHTTDTQYF | TGTGCCAGCAGCGAGGGACATACCACAGATACGCAGTATTTT
TRBJ2-1 | TRBD2 | TRBV5-5 | NA | CASSLGLAGGTREQFF | TGTGCCAGCAGCTTGGGACTAGCGGGAGGTACGCGGGAGCAGTTCTTC
TRBJ2-5 | NA | TRBV11-2 | NA | CASSLDVGDNQETQYF | TGTGCCAGCAGCTTAGATGTTGGTGACAACCAAGAGACCCAGTACTTC
TRBJ1-1 | TRBD1 | TRBV4-3 | NA | CASSPGTGENEAFF | TGCGCCAGCAGCCCCGGGACAGGGGAAAATGAAGCTTTCTTT
TRBJ1-2 | TRBD1 | TRBV5-4 | NA | CASSLKRETGYDYGYTF | TGTGCCAGCAGCTTGAAGAGGGAGACAGGGTACGACTATGGCTACACCTTC
TRBJ2-3 | NA | TRBV9 | NA | CASSAPDTDTQYF | TGTGCCAGCAGCGCCCCAGACACAGATACGCAGTATTTT
TRBJ2-7 | NA | TRBV9 | NA | CASSPFEGQNYEQYF | TGTGCCAGCAGCCCATTCGAGGGACAAAACTACGAGCAGTACTTC
TRBJ1-2 | NA | TRBV10-3 | NA | CAIGPEGLGYGYTF | TGTGCCATCGGGCCGGAGGGGCTAGGCTATGGCTACACCTTC